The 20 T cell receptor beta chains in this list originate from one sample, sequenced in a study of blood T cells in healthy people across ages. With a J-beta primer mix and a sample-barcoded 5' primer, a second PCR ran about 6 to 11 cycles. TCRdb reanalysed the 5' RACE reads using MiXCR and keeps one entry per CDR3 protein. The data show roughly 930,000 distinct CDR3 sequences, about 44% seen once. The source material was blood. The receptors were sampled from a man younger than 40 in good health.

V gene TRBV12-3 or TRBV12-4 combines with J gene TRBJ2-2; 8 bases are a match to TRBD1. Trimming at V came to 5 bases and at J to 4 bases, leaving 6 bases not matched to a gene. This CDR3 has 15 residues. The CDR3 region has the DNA TGTGCCAGCAGTCGACAGGGGATGGGCACCGGGGAGCTGTTTTTT. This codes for CASSRQGMGTGELFF.

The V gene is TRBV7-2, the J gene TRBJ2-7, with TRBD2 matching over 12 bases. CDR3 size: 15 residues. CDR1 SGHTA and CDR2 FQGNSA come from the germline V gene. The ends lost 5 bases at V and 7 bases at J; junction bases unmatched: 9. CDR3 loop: CASSRTSGEWNEQYF. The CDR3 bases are TGTGCCAGCAGCCGGACTAGCGGGGAGTGGAATGAGCAGTACTTC.

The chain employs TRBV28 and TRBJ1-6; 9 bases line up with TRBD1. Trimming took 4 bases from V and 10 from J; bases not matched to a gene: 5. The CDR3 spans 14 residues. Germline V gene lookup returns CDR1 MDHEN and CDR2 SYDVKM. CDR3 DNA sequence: TGTGCCAGCAGTTGGGACAGGGAGGTGTCACCCCTCCACTTT. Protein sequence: CASSWDREVSPLHF.

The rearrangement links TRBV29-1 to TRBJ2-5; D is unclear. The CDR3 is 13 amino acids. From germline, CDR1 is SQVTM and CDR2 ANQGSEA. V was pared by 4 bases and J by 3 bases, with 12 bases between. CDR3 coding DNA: TGCAGCGTTGCCGGCCAGTCTAAAGAGACCCAGTACTTC. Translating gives CSVAGQSKETQYF.

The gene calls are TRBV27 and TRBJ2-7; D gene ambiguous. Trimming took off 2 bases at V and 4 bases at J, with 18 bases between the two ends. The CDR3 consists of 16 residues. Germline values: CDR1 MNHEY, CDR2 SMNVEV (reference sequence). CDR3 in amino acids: CASSLGRPPPSYEQYF. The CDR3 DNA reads TGTGCCAGCAGTTTAGGCAGGCCACCTCCTAGTTACGAGCAGTACTTC.

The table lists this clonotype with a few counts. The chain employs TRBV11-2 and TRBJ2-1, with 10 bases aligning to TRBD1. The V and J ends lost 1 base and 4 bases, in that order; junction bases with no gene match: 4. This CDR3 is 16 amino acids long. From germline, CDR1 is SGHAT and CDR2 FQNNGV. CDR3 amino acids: CASSLGTGGPYNEQFF. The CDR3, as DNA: TGTGCCAGCAGCTTAGGGACAGGGGGGCCGTACAATGAGCAGTTCTTC.

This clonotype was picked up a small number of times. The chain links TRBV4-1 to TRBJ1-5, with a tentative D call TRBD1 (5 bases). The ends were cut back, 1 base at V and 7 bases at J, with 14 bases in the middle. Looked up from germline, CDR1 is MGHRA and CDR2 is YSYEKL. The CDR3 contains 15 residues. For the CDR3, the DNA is TGCGCCAGCAGCCAAGTAGGGACGGCGGGGCAGCCCCAGCATTTT. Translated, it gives CASSQVGTAGQPQHF.

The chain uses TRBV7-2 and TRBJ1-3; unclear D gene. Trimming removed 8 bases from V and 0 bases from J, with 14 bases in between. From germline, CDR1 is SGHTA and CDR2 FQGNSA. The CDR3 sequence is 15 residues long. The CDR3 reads CASAAGGSSGNTIYF. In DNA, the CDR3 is TGTGCCAGCGCCGCTGGAGGTAGCTCTGGAAACACCATATATTTT. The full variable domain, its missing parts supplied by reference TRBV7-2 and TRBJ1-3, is GAGVSQSPSNKVTEKGKDVELRCDPISGHTALYWYRQSLGQGLEFLIYFQGNSAPDKSGLPSDRFSAERTGGSVSTLTIQRTQQEDSAVYLCASAAGGSSGNTIYFGEGSWLTVV.

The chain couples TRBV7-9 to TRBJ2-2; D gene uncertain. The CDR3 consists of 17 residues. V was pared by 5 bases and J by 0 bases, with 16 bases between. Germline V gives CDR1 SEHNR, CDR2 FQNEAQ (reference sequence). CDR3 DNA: TGTGCCAGCAGCCCATCCGGGCGCCTCGCGAACACCGGGGAGCTGTTTTTT. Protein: CASSPSGRLANTGELFF.

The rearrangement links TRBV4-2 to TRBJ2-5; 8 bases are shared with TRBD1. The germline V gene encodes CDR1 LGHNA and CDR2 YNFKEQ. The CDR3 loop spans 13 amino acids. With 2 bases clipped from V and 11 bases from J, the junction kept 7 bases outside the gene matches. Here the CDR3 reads CASSQQGADEQYF. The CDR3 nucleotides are TGTGCCAGCAGCCAACAGGGGGCCGATGAGCAGTACTTC.

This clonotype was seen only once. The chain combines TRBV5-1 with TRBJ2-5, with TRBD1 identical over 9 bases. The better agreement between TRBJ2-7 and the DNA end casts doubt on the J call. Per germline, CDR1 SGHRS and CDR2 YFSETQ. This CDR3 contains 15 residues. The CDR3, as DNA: TGCGCCAGCAGCCAAGGGACAGGGACCTCCTACGAGCAGTACTTC. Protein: CASSQGTGTSYEQYF.

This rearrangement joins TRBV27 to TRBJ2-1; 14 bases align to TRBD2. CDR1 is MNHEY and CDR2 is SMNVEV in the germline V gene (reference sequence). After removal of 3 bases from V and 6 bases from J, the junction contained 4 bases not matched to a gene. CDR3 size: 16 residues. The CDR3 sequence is CASSFPTSGGANEQFF. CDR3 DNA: TGTGCCAGCAGTTTCCCGACTAGCGGGGGGGCCAATGAGCAGTTCTTC.

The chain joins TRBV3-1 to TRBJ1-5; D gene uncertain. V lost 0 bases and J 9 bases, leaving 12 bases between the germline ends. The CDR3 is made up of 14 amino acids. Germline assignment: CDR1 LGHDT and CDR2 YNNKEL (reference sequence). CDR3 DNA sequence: TGTGCCAGCAGCCAAGAAGGAGGTGGGAGGCCCCAGCATTTT. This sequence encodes CASSQEGGGRPQHF.

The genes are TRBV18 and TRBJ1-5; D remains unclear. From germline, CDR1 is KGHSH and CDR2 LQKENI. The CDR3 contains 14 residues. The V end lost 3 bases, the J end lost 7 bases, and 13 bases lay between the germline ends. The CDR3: CASSPTPGSQPQHF. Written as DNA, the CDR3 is TGTGCCAGCTCACCCACACCGGGGTCGCAGCCCCAGCATTTT.

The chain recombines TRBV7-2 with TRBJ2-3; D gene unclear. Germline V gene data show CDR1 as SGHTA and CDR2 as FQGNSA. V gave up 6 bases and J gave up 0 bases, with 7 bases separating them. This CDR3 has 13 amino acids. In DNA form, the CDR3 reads TGTGCCAGCAGGCCAAGTAGCACAGATACGCAGTATTTT. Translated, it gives CASRPSSTDTQYF.

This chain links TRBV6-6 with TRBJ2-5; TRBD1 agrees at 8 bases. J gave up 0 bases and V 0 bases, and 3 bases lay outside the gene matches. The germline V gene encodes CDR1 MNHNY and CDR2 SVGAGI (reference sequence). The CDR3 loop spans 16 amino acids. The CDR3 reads CASSYSVDRDQETQYF. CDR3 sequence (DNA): TGTGCCAGCAGTTACTCAGTGGACAGGGACCAAGAGACCCAGTACTTC.

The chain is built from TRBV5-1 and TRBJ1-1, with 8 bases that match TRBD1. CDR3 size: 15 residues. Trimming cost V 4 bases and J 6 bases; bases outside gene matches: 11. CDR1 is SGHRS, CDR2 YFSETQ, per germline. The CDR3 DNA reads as TGCGCCAGCAGCCTCGGACAGGGCTCGGGGGCTGAAGCTTTCTTT. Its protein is CASSLGQGSGAEAFF.

In nucleotides, the CDR3 is TGTGCCAGCAGTGCCCCAATCCCCGGGGAGCTGTTTTTT. Residues: CASSAPIPGELFF. This sequence joins TRBV28 and TRBJ2-2; no firm D call. Germline V gene lookup returns CDR1 MDHEN and CDR2 SYDVKM. The CDR3 covers 13 residues. V lost 5 bases and J lost 6, with 10 bases in between.

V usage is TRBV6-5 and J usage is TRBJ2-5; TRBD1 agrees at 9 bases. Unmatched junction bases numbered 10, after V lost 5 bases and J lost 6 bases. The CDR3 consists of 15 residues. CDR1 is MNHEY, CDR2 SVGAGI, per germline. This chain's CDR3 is CASSTTGGVQKTQYF. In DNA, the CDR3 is TGTGCCAGCAGTACGACAGGGGGAGTTCAAAAGACCCAGTACTTC.

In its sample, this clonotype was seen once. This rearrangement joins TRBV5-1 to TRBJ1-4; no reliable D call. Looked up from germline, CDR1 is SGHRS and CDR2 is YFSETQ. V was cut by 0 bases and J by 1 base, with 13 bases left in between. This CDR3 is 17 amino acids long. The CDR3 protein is CASSLDSGPQTNEKLFF. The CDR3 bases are TGCGCCAGCAGCTTGGATTCGGGTCCGCAAACTAATGAAAAACTGTTTTTT.